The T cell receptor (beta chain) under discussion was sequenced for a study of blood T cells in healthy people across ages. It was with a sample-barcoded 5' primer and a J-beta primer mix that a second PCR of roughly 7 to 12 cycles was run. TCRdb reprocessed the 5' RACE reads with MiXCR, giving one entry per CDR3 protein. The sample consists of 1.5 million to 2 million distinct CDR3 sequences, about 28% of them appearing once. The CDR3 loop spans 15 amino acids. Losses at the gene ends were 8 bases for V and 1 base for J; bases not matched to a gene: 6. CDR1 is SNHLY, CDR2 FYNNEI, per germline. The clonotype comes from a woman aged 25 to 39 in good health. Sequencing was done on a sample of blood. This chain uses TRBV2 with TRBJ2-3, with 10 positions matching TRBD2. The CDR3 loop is CASPLAGGRTDTQYF. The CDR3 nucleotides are TGTGCCAGCCCTTTAGCGGGAGGACGCACAGATACGCAGTATTTT.